A single sample gave rise to the 14 T cell receptor beta chains below, sequenced in a study of T cells in Graves' hyperthyroidism and ophthalmopathy. From RNA transcripts, TCR beta CDR3 regions were amplified. Initially, a first-round RT-PCR of the TCR CDR3 employed the HTBI primer set. TCRdb reprocessed the multiplex PCR reads via MiXCR and lists one record per CDR3 protein. The sample yields around 420,000 distinct CDR3 sequences, around 16% seen once. Sequenced sample: blood. The receptors come from a woman aged 18-29 years with Graves' hyperthyroidism.

At least ten counts were recorded for this clonotype. CDR3 coding DNA: TGTGCCAGCAGTTACTCCGGGGGAACCCAGTACTTC. Translation: CASSYSGGTQYF. V is TRBV6-2 or TRBV6-3 and J is TRBJ2-5, with D possibly matching TRBD2 (6 bases). V was cut by 0 bases and J by 8 bases, with 7 bases left in between. Germline lookup yields CDR1 MNHEY and CDR2 SVGEGT. This CDR3 has 12 residues.

The chain combines TRBV19 with TRBJ2-1; D uncertain. The CDR3 has 13 residues. Germline V lookup: CDR1 LNHDA, CDR2 SQIVND (reference sequence). V shed 1 base and J shed 0 bases, with 1 base lying between them. For the CDR3, the DNA is TGTGCCAGTAGTATAGCCTCCTACAATGAGCAGTTCTTC. Translating gives CASSIASYNEQFF.

This clonotype was detected ten times or more. The rearrangement links TRBV7-9 to TRBJ2-7, with no clear D. V was trimmed by 3 bases and J by 5 bases, leaving 8 bases between them. Germline CDR1 reads SEHNR; CDR2 reads FQNEAQ (reference sequence). The CDR3 runs to 12 residues. DNA for the CDR3: TGTGCCAGCAGCTTCATGGGTGACGAGCAGTACTTC. Its translation is CASSFMGDEQYF.

This clonotype was counted a few times. The chain uses TRBV28 and TRBJ2-7; a weak D match, TRBD2 (6 bases). Germline V lookup: CDR1 MDHEN, CDR2 SYDVKM. The CDR3 loop spans 15 amino acids. Trimming took off 5 bases at V and 2 bases at J, with 16 bases between the two ends. In nucleotides, the CDR3 is TGTGCCAGCAGTAATCCGGGGGTTCGAACCTACGAGCAGTACTTC. This translates into CASSNPGVRTYEQYF.

This clonotype was seen at least ten times. This rearrangement joins TRBV6-1 to TRBJ2-2, with D possibly being TRBD1 or TRBD2 (5 bases each). Germline CDR1 reads MNHNS; CDR2 reads SASEGT. Between the trimmed V and J ends, which lost 5 bases and 7 bases, there was a span of 32 bases. The CDR3 extends over 20 amino acids. The CDR3 loop reads CASSKRGAGRQGNFGGELFF. CDR3 DNA sequence: TGTGCCAGCAGTAAACGAGGGGCAGGTCGTCAAGGGAACTTTGGCGGGGAGCTGTTTTTT.

The chain has TRBV6-4 and TRBJ1-1; 8 nucleotides line up with TRBD1. The germline V gene encodes CDR1 MRHNA and CDR2 SNTAGT. This CDR3 spans 15 amino acids. Trimming at V came to 6 bases and at J to 7 bases, leaving 13 bases not matched to a gene. The CDR3 coding sequence is TGTGCCAGCAGAGCCCCCAGGGGGCCTTCGAGTGAAGCTTTCTTT. Its protein product is CASRAPRGPSSEAFF.

The J gene is TRBJ2-5, the V gene TRBV20-1; 12 bases are a match to TRBD2. After removal of 3 bases from V and 5 bases from J, the junction contained 13 bases not matched to a gene. CDR3 length: 17 residues. Germline V CDR1 and CDR2: DFQATT, SNEGSKA (reference sequence). CDR3 region: CSASPLTSGSFQETQYF. The CDR3 bases are TGCAGTGCTAGCCCCTTGACTAGCGGGAGTTTCCAGGAGACCCAGTACTTC.

This clonotype was seen ten or more times. The V call is TRBV3-1, the J call TRBJ2-1, with 10 bases matching TRBD2. The germline gives CDR1 LGHDT, CDR2 YNNKEL (reference sequence). The CDR3 runs 15 residues. After removal of 5 bases from V and 7 bases from J, the junction contained 8 bases not matched to a gene. The CDR3 sequence: CASSTTWTSGNEQFF. CDR3 nucleotides: TGTGCCAGCAGCACTACCTGGACTAGCGGAAATGAGCAGTTCTTC.

This clonotype was found a few times. The chain joins TRBV15 to TRBJ2-1; the D gene could be TRBD1 or TRBD2 (9 bases each). Germline CDR1 is LNHNV and CDR2 is YYDKDF (reference sequence). The CDR3 is 17 residues long. V was pared by 1 base and J by 15 bases, with 28 bases between. CDR3 bases: TGTGCCACCAGCAGAGGACAGGGGGAACTAGCGGGTGCTTTGGGGTTCTTC. Translation gives CATSRGQGELAGALGFF.

In its sample, this clonotype was seen a few times. V usage is TRBV18 and J usage is TRBJ2-7; tentative D call: TRBD2 (5 bases). The germline gives CDR1 KGHSH, CDR2 LQKENI. Trimming took off 1 base at V and 2 bases at J, with 12 bases between the two ends. The CDR3 contains 15 residues. CDR3 sequence reads: CASSPRASTPYEQYF. CDR3 DNA sequence: TGTGCCAGCTCACCACGGGCTAGCACCCCCTACGAGCAGTACTTC. The variable domain in full, completed from reference TRBV18 and TRBJ2-7, reads NAGVMQNPRHLVRRRGQEARLRCSPMKGHSHVYWYRQLPEEGLKFMVYLQKENIIDESGMPKERFSAEFPKEGPSILRIQQVVRGDSAAYFCASSPRASTPYEQYFGPGTRLTVT.

The chain links TRBV5-1 to TRBJ2-5; D is perhaps TRBD2 (6 bases). CDR3 length equals 14 residues. V shed 5 bases and J shed 2 bases, with 13 bases lying between them. CDR1 is SGHRS and CDR2 is YFSETQ in the germline V gene. Here the CDR3 DNA reads TGCGCCAGCAGGGGGGGAGGAAAACAAGAGACCCAGTACTTC. The encoded protein is CASRGGGKQETQYF.

The gene calls are TRBV6-2 or TRBV6-3 and TRBJ2-1; no clear D. The CDR3 consists of 12 residues. The germline V gene has CDR1 MNHEY and CDR2 SVGEGT. The V end was cut by 6 bases, the J end by 2 bases, with 5 bases between. The CDR3 nucleotides read TGTGCCAGCAGGAGGACCTACAATGAGCAGTTCTTC. Residues: CASRRTYNEQFF.

This rearrangement joins TRBV7-9 to TRBJ2-3, with no clear D. The CDR3 sequence is 12 residues long. Germline assignment: CDR1 SEHNR and CDR2 FQNEAQ (reference sequence). V lost 8 bases and J 8 bases, leaving 14 bases between the germline ends. The CDR3 nucleotides read TGTGCCAGCGATTCCGTCGGTTCTACGCAGTATTTT. This sequence encodes CASDSVGSTQYF.

Only a few counts were recorded for this clonotype. The genes are TRBV18 and TRBJ1-1, with a tentative D call TRBD1 (5 bases). The CDR3 has 14 residues. Deletions cut 3 bases from V and 3 bases from J, with 11 bases between. CDR1 and CDR2 from the germline V gene are KGHSH and LQKENI. The CDR3 DNA reads TGTGCCAGCTCACCGCAGGGCGGTGACACTGAAGCTTTCTTT. Protein: CASSPQGGDTEAFF.